This T cell receptor (beta chain) was sequenced for a study of T-cell reconstitution after alpha-beta-depleted transplantation in children. Study observations and caveats: At around two months after transplant, the alpha-beta T cells were reportedly derived from several hundred expanded clones that came from non-depleted graft cells. Elevated TCRbeta diversity at day 60 was traced, in some patients, to surviving recipient T cells and thymic progenitors. After one year, T-cell counts and TCRbeta diversity mostly came from new T cells.

The CDR3 contains 14 residues. V lost 6 bases, J lost 5 bases, and 10 bases stayed unmatched. Germline assignment: CDR1 KGHSY and CDR2 FQNENV. In the case of this clonotype: Its antigen remains unidentified.

Unique molecular identifiers tagged the TCRbeta library. TCRdb processed the PCR reads anew with MiXCR; each CDR3 protein has one entry. The table has about 240,000 distinct CDR3 sequences, roughly 25% seen once. This TCR came from a girl aged 2 to 9 with Fanconi anemia, due to receive a stem cell transplant. Sequenced here: PBMCs, sampled before TCRalphabeta/CD19-depleted stem cell transplant. The chain links TRBV16 to TRBJ2-7; 7 bases match TRBD2. The CDR3 sequence is CASSRAGLVDEQYF. CDR3 DNA: TGTGCCAGCAGTCGAGCCGGACTAGTTGACGAGCAGTACTTC. The variable domain in full, with the rest retrieved from reference TRBV16 and TRBJ2-7, is GEEVAQTPKHLVRGEGQKAKLYCAPIKGHSYVFWYQQVLKNEFKFLISFQNENVFDETGMPKERFSAKCLPNSPCSLEIQATKLEDSAVYFCASSRAGLVDEQYFGPGTRLTVT.